This T cell receptor beta chain was recorded in a study of shared clonotypes between healthy human individuals. As for the study in general: Researchers drew samples from two women and a few men aged 18 to 49.

Researchers ran the assay at a deep level. Investigators spread the genomic DNA of each subset evenly over several immunoSEQ plates. Measured with immunoSEQ multiplex PCR; TCRdb has only the in-frame clones, and not every one. The sample shows about 1 million clones, under 80% of them seen only once. Trimming removed 1 base from V and 2 bases from J, with 11 bases in between. Looked up from germline, CDR1 is SGHTA and CDR2 is FQGNSA. The CDR3 has 15 amino acids. Those who donated, Caucasian adults without exception, all lived in Nashville, Tennessee. The specimen was memory CD4+ T cells sorted from blood. Subset given: CD45RA-negative fraction. This TCR derives from a man between 18 and 35 years old in good health. The rearrangement links TRBV7-2 to TRBJ2-5; D might be TRBD1 (6 bases). The CDR3, as DNA: TGTGCCAGCAGCTTAGAGGCAGGGGCGCAAGAGACCCAGTACTTC. It codes for CASSLEAGAQETQYF.